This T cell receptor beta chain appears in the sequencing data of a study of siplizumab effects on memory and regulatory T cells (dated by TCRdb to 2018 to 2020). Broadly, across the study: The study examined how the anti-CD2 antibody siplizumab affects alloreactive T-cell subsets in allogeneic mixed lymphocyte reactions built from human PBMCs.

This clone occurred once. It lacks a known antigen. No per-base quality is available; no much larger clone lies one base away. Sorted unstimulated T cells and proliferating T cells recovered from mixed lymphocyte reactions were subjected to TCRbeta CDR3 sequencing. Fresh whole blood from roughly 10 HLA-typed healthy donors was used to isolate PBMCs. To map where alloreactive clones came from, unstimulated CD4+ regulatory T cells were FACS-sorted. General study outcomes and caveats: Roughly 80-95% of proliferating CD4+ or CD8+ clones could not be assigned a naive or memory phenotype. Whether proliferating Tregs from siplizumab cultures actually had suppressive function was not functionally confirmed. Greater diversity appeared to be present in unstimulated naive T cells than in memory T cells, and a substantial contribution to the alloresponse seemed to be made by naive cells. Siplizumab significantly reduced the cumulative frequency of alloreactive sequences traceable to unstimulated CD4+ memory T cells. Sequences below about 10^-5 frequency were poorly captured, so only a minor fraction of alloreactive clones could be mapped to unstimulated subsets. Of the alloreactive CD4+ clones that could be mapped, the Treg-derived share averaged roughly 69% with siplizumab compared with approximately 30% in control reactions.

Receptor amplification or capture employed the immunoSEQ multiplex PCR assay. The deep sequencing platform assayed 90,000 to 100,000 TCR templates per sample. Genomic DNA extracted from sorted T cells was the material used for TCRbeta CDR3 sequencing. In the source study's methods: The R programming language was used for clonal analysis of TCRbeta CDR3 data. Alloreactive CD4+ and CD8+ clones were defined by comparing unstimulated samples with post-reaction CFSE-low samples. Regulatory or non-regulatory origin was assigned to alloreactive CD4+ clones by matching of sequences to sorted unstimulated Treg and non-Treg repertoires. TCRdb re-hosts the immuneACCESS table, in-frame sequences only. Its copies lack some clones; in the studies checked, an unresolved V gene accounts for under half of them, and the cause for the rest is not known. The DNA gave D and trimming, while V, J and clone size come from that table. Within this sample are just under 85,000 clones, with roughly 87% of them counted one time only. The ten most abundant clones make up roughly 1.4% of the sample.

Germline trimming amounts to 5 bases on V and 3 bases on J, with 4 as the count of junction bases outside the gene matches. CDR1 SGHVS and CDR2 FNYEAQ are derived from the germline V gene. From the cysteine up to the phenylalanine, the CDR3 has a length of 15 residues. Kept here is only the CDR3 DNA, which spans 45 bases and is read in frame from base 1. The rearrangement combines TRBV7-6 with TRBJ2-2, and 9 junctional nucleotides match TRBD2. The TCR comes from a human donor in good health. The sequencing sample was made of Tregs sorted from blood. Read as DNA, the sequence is TGTGCCAGCAGCACCCTAGCGGGGTACACCGGGGAGCTGTTTTTT. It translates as CASSTLAGYTGELFF.